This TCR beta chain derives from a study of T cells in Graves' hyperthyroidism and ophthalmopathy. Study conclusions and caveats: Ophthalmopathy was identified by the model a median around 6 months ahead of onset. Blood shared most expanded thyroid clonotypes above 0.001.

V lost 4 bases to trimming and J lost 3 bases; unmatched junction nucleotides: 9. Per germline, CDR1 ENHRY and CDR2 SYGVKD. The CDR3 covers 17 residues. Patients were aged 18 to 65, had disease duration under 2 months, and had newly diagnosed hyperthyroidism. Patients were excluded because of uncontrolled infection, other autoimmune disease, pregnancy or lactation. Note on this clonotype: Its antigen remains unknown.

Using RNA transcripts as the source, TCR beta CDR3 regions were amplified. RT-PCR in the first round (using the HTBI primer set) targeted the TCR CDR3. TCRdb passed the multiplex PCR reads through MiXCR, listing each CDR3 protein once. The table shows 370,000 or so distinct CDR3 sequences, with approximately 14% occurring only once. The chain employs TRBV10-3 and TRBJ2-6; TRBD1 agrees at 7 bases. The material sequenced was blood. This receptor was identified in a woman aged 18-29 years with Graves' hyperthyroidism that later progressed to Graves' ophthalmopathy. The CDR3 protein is CAISVRQGHFGANVLTF. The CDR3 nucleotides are TGTGCCATCAGTGTCCGACAGGGCCATTTTGGGGCCAACGTCCTGACTTTC.